This is a list of T cell receptor beta chains from one sample in a study of blood T cells in healthy people across ages. TCRdb analysed the 5' RACE reads with MiXCR anew, one entry per CDR3 protein. The sample contains 1.5 million to 2 million distinct CDR3 sequences, roughly 28% of which appear only once. Sequenced input: blood. The receptors here all came from a woman in her twenties or thirties in good health. The CDR3 runs from the conserved cysteine through the conserved F or W. Each record gives: CDR3 protein, D gene, J gene, V gene. A D gene is named only where the DNA matches it firmly.

CDR3aa: CSASGRGTGELFF
d_gene: -
j_gene: TRBJ2-2
v_gene: TRBV20-1

CDR3aa: CASTVQGPYNEQFF
d_gene: -
j_gene: TRBJ2-1
v_gene: TRBV5-1

CDR3aa: CASSYSLRDTQYF
d_gene: -
j_gene: TRBJ2-3
v_gene: TRBV6-5

CDR3aa: CASSPRTSGNIQYF
d_gene: TRBD2
j_gene: TRBJ2-4
v_gene: TRBV4-1

CDR3aa: CASRFRLAGAPGGVSNEQFF
d_gene: -
j_gene: TRBJ2-1
v_gene: TRBV27

CDR3aa: CASSRNPSYEQYF
d_gene: -
j_gene: TRBJ2-7
v_gene: TRBV28

CDR3aa: CASGEEFGAEAFF
d_gene: -
j_gene: TRBJ1-1
v_gene: TRBV12-3/TRBV12-4

CDR3aa: CASSNRGGLTEQFF
d_gene: -
j_gene: TRBJ2-1
v_gene: TRBV11-2

CDR3aa: CATSDRGNSPLHF
d_gene: TRBD1
j_gene: TRBJ1-6
v_gene: TRBV3-1

CDR3aa: CASSWSTGLGEQYF
d_gene: -
j_gene: TRBJ2-4
v_gene: TRBV5-1

CDR3aa: CSARDPSGAYELYF
d_gene: TRBD2
j_gene: TRBJ2-5
v_gene: TRBV20-1

CDR3aa: CASSLDRVGNYGYTF
d_gene: TRBD1
j_gene: TRBJ1-2
v_gene: TRBV7-9

CDR3aa: CSARGRPLYNEQFF
d_gene: -
j_gene: TRBJ2-1
v_gene: TRBV20-1

CDR3aa: CSARLDQSAETQYF
d_gene: -
j_gene: TRBJ2-5
v_gene: TRBV20-1

CDR3aa: CASSESWDRFYTF
d_gene: TRBD1
j_gene: TRBJ1-2
v_gene: TRBV6-1

CDR3aa: CASSILSGLAGAETQYF
d_gene: TRBD2
j_gene: TRBJ2-5
v_gene: TRBV7-2

CDR3aa: CASSLDSTRKPQHF
d_gene: -
j_gene: TRBJ1-5
v_gene: TRBV5-1

CDR3aa: CASGMTGTARTRDGYTF
d_gene: TRBD1
j_gene: TRBJ1-2
v_gene: TRBV12-5

CDR3aa: CASTFLGSPLHF
d_gene: -
j_gene: TRBJ1-6
v_gene: TRBV6-1

CDR3aa: CASRMTGAGGAFF
d_gene: TRBD1
j_gene: TRBJ1-1
v_gene: TRBV6-5

CDR3aa: CASSNPAGVLMCEQFF
d_gene: -
j_gene: TRBJ2-1
v_gene: TRBV21-1

CDR3aa: CASSLRDRGTEAFF
d_gene: -
j_gene: TRBJ1-1
v_gene: TRBV5-1

CDR3aa: CASSSVRGEKYF
d_gene: -
j_gene: TRBJ2-7
v_gene: TRBV7-2

CDR3aa: CAWAYTGELFF
d_gene: -
j_gene: TRBJ2-2
v_gene: TRBV30

CDR3aa: CSARRREGGNQPQHF
d_gene: -
j_gene: TRBJ1-5
v_gene: TRBV20-1

CDR3aa: CASSLSDPKYEQYF
d_gene: -
j_gene: TRBJ2-7
v_gene: TRBV5-1

CDR3aa: CRTGRMGNQPQHF
d_gene: TRBD1
j_gene: TRBJ1-5
v_gene: TRBV20-1

CDR3aa: CSAARVGQPQHF
d_gene: -
j_gene: TRBJ1-5
v_gene: TRBV20-1

CDR3aa: CASSEWPADTQYF
d_gene: -
j_gene: TRBJ2-3
v_gene: TRBV25-1

CDR3aa: CASSTPSTDTQYF
d_gene: -
j_gene: TRBJ2-3
v_gene: TRBV18

CDR3aa: CASGTSANYGYTF
d_gene: -
j_gene: TRBJ1-2
v_gene: TRBV7-2

CDR3aa: CASSLQRAEAFF
d_gene: -
j_gene: TRBJ1-1
v_gene: TRBV7-2

CDR3aa: CSALESYEQYF
d_gene: -
j_gene: TRBJ2-7
v_gene: TRBV20-1

CDR3aa: CTSSQSTGGATGANVLTF
d_gene: -
j_gene: TRBJ2-6
v_gene: TRBV4-1

CDR3aa: CASSDSGGWGYTF
d_gene: -
j_gene: TRBJ1-2
v_gene: TRBV6-4

CDR3aa: CSARIGQGGDYGYTF
d_gene: TRBD1
j_gene: TRBJ1-2
v_gene: TRBV20-1

CDR3aa: CASSPSDRGYSNQPQHF
d_gene: TRBD1
j_gene: TRBJ1-5
v_gene: TRBV6-6

CDR3aa: CASSQDFSNSPLHF
d_gene: -
j_gene: TRBJ1-6
v_gene: TRBV4-1

CDR3aa: CASSDRGYTDTQYF
d_gene: -
j_gene: TRBJ2-3
v_gene: TRBV28

CDR3aa: CAIEGGLSETQYF
d_gene: -
j_gene: TRBJ2-5
v_gene: TRBV28

CDR3aa: CASSPTSAETQYF
d_gene: -
j_gene: TRBJ2-5
v_gene: TRBV6-2/TRBV6-3

CDR3aa: CASEGSSGQNNEQFF
d_gene: TRBD2
j_gene: TRBJ2-1
v_gene: TRBV25-1

CDR3aa: CASSLRTSGNHNEQFF
d_gene: TRBD2
j_gene: TRBJ2-1
v_gene: TRBV11-2

CDR3aa: CASSSLAGGVDRQYF
d_gene: TRBD2
j_gene: TRBJ2-3
v_gene: TRBV7-9

CDR3aa: CASSEQGVGYEQYF
d_gene: -
j_gene: -
v_gene: TRBV2

CDR3aa: CASSLVSGNIQYF
d_gene: -
j_gene: TRBJ2-4
v_gene: TRBV7-2

CDR3aa: CASSSLLDTQYF
d_gene: -
j_gene: TRBJ2-3
v_gene: TRBV11-2